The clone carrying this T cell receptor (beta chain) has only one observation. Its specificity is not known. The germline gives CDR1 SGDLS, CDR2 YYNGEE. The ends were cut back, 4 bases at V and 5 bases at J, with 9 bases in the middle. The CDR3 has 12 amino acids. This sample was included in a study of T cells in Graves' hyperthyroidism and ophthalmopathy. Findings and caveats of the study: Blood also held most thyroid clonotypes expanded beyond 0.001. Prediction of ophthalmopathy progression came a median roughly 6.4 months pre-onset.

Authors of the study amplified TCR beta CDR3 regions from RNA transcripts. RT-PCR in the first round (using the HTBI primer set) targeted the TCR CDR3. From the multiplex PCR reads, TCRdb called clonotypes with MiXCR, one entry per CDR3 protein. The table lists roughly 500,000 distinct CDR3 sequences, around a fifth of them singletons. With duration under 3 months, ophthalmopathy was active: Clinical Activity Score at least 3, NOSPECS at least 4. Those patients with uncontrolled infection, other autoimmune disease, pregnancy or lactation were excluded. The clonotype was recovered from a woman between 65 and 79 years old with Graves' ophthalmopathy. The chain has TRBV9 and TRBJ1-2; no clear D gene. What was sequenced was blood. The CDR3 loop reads CASSPAGYGYTF. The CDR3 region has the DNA TGTGCCAGCAGCCCTGCCGGTTATGGCTACACCTTC.